The 5 T cell receptor beta chains given below trace back to one sample, sequenced in a study of blood T cell repertoires in COVID-19. Repertoires were generated with immunoSEQ multiplex PCR, while TCRdb's copy carries only in-frame clones and drops some. This sample has approximately 330,000 clones, with over 75% found just once. Input material: peripheral blood. All receptors come from a woman aged 50 to 60 with active or convalescent COVID-19.

The V call is TRBV19, the J call TRBJ1-5; TRBD1 matches at 7 bases. The CDR3 has 15 residues. The trim removed 4 bases at V and 7 bases at J, leaving 10 bases unmatched. CDR1 and CDR2 (germline): LNHDA, SQIVND (reference sequence). CDR3 amino acids: CASSTPQGGWQPQHF. CDR3 DNA sequence: TGTGCCAGTAGTACACCCCAAGGGGGCTGGCAGCCCCAGCATTTT.

This clone was seen once. The chain has TRBV5-1 and TRBJ2-2; D gene ambiguous. V lost 7 bases and J lost 0, with 7 bases in between. The CDR3 length is 13 residues. Germline CDR1 and CDR2: SGHRS and YFSETQ. The CDR3 protein is CASGGANTGELFF. The CDR3 nucleotides read TGCGCCAGCGGCGGAGCGAACACCGGGGAGCTGTTTTTT.

The J gene is TRBJ1-2, the V gene TRBV19, with 7 bases fitting TRBD1. The CDR3 has 13 residues. V trimming: 4 bases; J trimming: 6 bases; junction bases outside the gene matches: 5. Germline CDR1 LNHDA, CDR2 SQIVND (reference sequence). The CDR3 bases are TGTGCCAGTAGTACCGGGACAGTAAATGGCTACACCTTC. Residues: CASSTGTVNGYTF.

The rearrangement uses TRBV18 and TRBJ2-5, with TRBD1 matching 7 bases. This CDR3 contains 14 residues. With V trimmed by 5 bases and J by 2 bases, 5 bases remained unmatched. Germline CDR1 and CDR2: KGHSH and LQKENI. The CDR3 region is CASSRGTVQETQYF. CDR3 DNA: TGTGCCAGCTCAAGAGGGACAGTACAAGAGACCCAGTACTTC.

The gene calls are TRBV5-1 and TRBJ2-2; D may be TRBD2 (6 bases). The germline V and J ends were trimmed by 4 bases and 5 bases, with 15 bases remaining between them. CDR1 is SGHRS, CDR2 YFSETQ, per germline. CDR3 length: 15 amino acids. The DNA of the CDR3 is TGCGCCAGCAGCCCACGGGGGTCCGGGACCGGGGAGCTGTTTTTT. This codes for CASSPRGSGTGELFF.